This TCR beta chain derives from a study of blood T cell repertoires in COVID-19. For the study at large: Whether acute or convalescent, the COVID-19 samples came from the United States, Italy and Spain.

Per the authors' pipeline: By means of reference gene primer amplification, nucleated cell counts were estimated. The table came from immunoSEQ multiplex PCR; TCRdb's copy has only in-frame clones and leaves some out. The V and J calls and the clone size are those of that table, but D and trimming were determined from the DNA. In the table there are approximately 470,000 clones, about nine tenths of which are singletons. The CDR3 has 14 residues. J was trimmed by 7 bases and V by 2 bases; bases with no gene match: 9. Germline loops: CDR1 GTSNPN, CDR2 SVGIG (reference sequence). Allocation to cohorts depended on clinical history reported by the participants.

The clonotype originates from a woman under 30 who had recovered from COVID-19. The chain employs TRBV30 and TRBJ2-5; TRBD1 agrees at 8 bases. The sample was PBMCs or T cells enriched from blood (not recorded which). In DNA, the CDR3 is TGTGCCTGGAGTCCGAGGACAGGGCCGGGGACCCAGTACTTC. Amino acids: CAWSPRTGPGTQYF.